The 25 T cell receptor beta chains below were found in one sample sequenced in a study of chemoradiotherapy in HPV16-positive cancers. The assay was immunoSEQ multiplex PCR, and TCRdb's table has in-frame clones only and misses some. The table lists some 11,000 clones, around 68% of them singletons. Specimen collection occurred from a patient who underwent chemoradiotherapy. The receptors originated from a human donor with HPV-associated anogenital cancer.

The V and J genes are TRBV27 and TRBJ2-5; D ambiguous. Trimming stripped 2 bases from V and 5 bases from J, with 6 bases between. The CDR3 sequence is 12 residues long. Germline CDR1 MNHEY, CDR2 SMNVEV (reference sequence). The CDR3 loop reads CASSLEGETQYF. As DNA, the CDR3 is TGTGCCAGCAGTTTAGAAGGGGAGACCCAGTACTTC.

This clone has only one observation. This chain connects TRBV10-3 to TRBJ2-1; 12 nucleotides align to TRBD2. Germline V gene lookup returns CDR1 ENHRY and CDR2 SYGVKD. V shed 5 bases, J shed 5 bases, and the junction held 4 bases outside the gene matches. The CDR3 is 15 amino acids. CDR3 nucleotides: TGTGCCATCAGTAGACTAGCGGGAGAGGACAATGAGCAGTTCTTC. Protein product: CAISRLAGEDNEQFF.

The rearrangement links TRBV18 to TRBJ2-1; TRBD2 agrees at 8 bases. Germline V gene data show CDR1 as KGHSH and CDR2 as LQKENI. This CDR3 spans 16 amino acids. After removal of 3 bases from V and 6 bases from J, the junction contained 10 bases not matched to a gene. CDR3 amino acids: CASSPGGAGGRNEQFF. The CDR3 nucleotides read TGTGCCAGCTCACCCGGCGGGGCGGGAGGACGCAATGAGCAGTTCTTC.

The V gene is TRBV19, the J gene TRBJ2-7, with 9 bases that match TRBD2. Germline CDR1 and CDR2: LNHDA and SQIVND (reference sequence). This CDR3 contains 15 residues. The J segment lost 3 bases and the V segment lost 3 bases, leaving 6 bases of the junction unmatched. In DNA, the CDR3 is TGTGCCAGTAGTATCTCTAGCGGGGAATACTACGAGCAGTACTTC. Translating it yields CASSISSGEYYEQYF.

This clone was counted a single time. The V and J genes are TRBV2 and TRBJ2-3; 7 bases align to TRBD2. The germline gives CDR1 SNHLY, CDR2 FYNNEI. With 3 bases clipped from V and 3 bases from J, the junction kept 12 bases outside the gene matches. CDR3 length equals 17 residues. The CDR3 DNA follows: TGTGCCAGCAGTGAGCTGGCTAGCGGAGGGCAGACAGATACGCAGTATTTT. It is translated as CASSELASGGQTDTQYF.

This clone has just a few counts. V usage is TRBV6-4 and J usage is TRBJ2-1, with D perhaps being TRBD1 or TRBD2 (5 bases each). Germline V gene sequence: CDR1 MRHNA, CDR2 SNTAGT. The V end was cut by 2 bases, the J end by 0 bases, with 11 bases between. There are 16 residues in the CDR3. The CDR3 reads CASSDLGRSSYNEQFF. The CDR3 DNA is TGTGCCAGCAGTGACCTGGGACGGAGCTCCTACAATGAGCAGTTCTTC.

The chain has TRBV7-9 and TRBJ2-3; D possibly uses TRBD1 or TRBD2 (5 bases each). Germline V gene data show CDR1 as SEHNR and CDR2 as FQNEAQ (reference sequence). The V end was cut by 11 bases, the J end by 2 bases, with 11 bases between. The CDR3 is 12 residues long. The CDR3 spells CAAGTNTDTQYF. In DNA form, the CDR3 reads TGTGCCGCCGGGACCAACACAGATACGCAGTATTTT.

The V and J genes are TRBV7-9 and TRBJ1-2, with 9 bases identical to TRBD1. Trimming at V came to 2 bases and at J to 8 bases, leaving 3 bases not matched to a gene. CDR3 length equals 13 residues. Germline assignment: CDR1 SEHNR and CDR2 FQNEAQ (reference sequence). The CDR3 loop reads CASSLNRGRGYTF. As DNA, the CDR3 is TGTGCCAGCAGCTTAAACAGGGGGCGAGGCTACACCTTC.

The chain couples TRBV25-1 to TRBJ2-1; 8 bases agree with TRBD2. J was trimmed by 6 bases and V by 3 bases; bases with no gene match: 10. Germline V gene lookup returns CDR1 MGHDK and CDR2 SYGVNS. The CDR3 totals 16 residues. The DNA of the CDR3 is TGTGCCAGCAGTGAGCACTCTAGCGGGTCCCGCAATGAGCAGTTCTTC. Translation: CASSEHSSGSRNEQFF.

This clone showed up just once. The chain employs TRBV7-9 and TRBJ2-4, with TRBD1 matching 10 bases. CDR1 is SEHNR and CDR2 is FQNEAQ in the germline V gene (reference sequence). The trim removed 5 bases at V and 5 bases at J, leaving 9 bases unmatched. This CDR3 has 16 residues. CDR3 nucleotide sequence: TGTGCCAGCAGCGACCGACAGGGGGCGCAGGAAAACATTCAGTACTTC. Translated, it gives CASSDRQGAQENIQYF.

The gene calls are TRBV6-6 and TRBJ1-5; D is uncertain. The CDR3 length is 15 residues. Trimming left V 0 bases short and J 2 bases short, with 8 bases between. Looked up from germline, CDR1 is MNHNY and CDR2 is SVGAGI (reference sequence). In DNA form, the CDR3 reads TGTGCCAGCAGTTACTCGGGTGGAGGCAATCAGCCCCAGCATTTT. Protein: CASSYSGGGNQPQHF.

J is TRBJ1-4 and V is TRBV9; possibly TRBD1 for D (5 bases). The CDR3 is 14 residues long. V dropped 0 bases and J dropped 7 bases, with 10 bases sitting between them. Germline assignment: CDR1 SGDLS and CDR2 YYNGEE. DNA of the CDR3: TGTGCCAGCAGCGTAGCCGCGGGGGGTGAAAAACTGTTTTTT. As protein: CASSVAAGGEKLFF. The variable domain in full, completed from reference TRBV9 and TRBJ1-4, reads DSGVTQTPKHLITATGQRVTLRCSPRSGDLSVYWYQQSLDQGLQFLIQYYNGEERAKGNILERFSAQQFPDLHSELNLSSLELGDSALYFCASSVAAGGEKLFFGSGTQLSVL.

The genes are TRBV7-2 and TRBJ2-3; no clear D. Germline assignment: CDR1 SGHTA and CDR2 FQGNSA. This CDR3 spans 16 amino acids. Trimming pared 5 bases from V and 4 bases from J, leaving 19 bases between. The CDR3 sequence: CASSPSRVQGSDTQYF. Written as DNA, the CDR3 is TGTGCCAGCAGCCCCTCAAGAGTTCAAGGGTCAGATACGCAGTATTTT.

The chain carries TRBV11-3 and TRBJ1-2; D is perhaps TRBD1 (5 bases). The ends were cut back, 4 bases at V and 0 bases at J, with 18 bases in the middle. The CDR3 covers 17 residues. CDR1 and CDR2 (germline): SGHNT, YENEEA. CDR3 nucleotides: TGTGCCAGCAGCTCCCAAACGGGGCAGGGCCCTAACTATGGCTACACCTTC. Protein: CASSSQTGQGPNYGYTF.

This clone appeared a single time. V gene TRBV30 combines with J gene TRBJ1-1, with unresolved D. Germline assignment: CDR1 GTSNPN and CDR2 SVGIG (reference sequence). The CDR3 loop spans 11 amino acids. V was cut by 1 base and J by 11 bases, with 11 bases left in between. The CDR3 region is CAWSDQAEAFF. CDR3 sequence (DNA): TGTGCCTGGAGTGATCAGGCGGAGGCTTTCTTT. The full variable domain, in which reference TRBV30 and TRBJ1-1 provide the parts outside the CDR3, is SQTIHQWPATLVQPVGSPLSLECTVEGTSNPNLYWYRQAAGRGLQLLFYSVGIGQISSEVPQNLSASRPQDRQFILSSKKLLLSDSGFYLCAWSDQAEAFFGQGTRLTVV.

The chain combines TRBV14 with TRBJ1-3; the D is unclear. Between the trimmed V and J ends, which lost 4 bases and 10 bases, there was a span of 11 bases. CDR3 length: 12 residues. Germline V gene lookup returns CDR1 SGHDN and CDR2 FVKESK. The CDR3 DNA is TGTGCCAGCAGCCTAAGAGGAGGGACCATATATTTT. It specifies CASSLRGGTIYF.

The gene calls are TRBV19 and TRBJ1-1; D remains unclear. CDR3 length equals 14 residues. Trimming shortened V by 1 base and J by 5 bases, and 11 bases separated the two germline ends. Germline V CDR1 and CDR2: LNHDA, SQIVND (reference sequence). The CDR3, as DNA: TGTGCCAGTAGTATAGCAACGGATACTACTGAAGCTTTCTTT. It specifies CASSIATDTTEAFF. The full variable domain, its missing parts supplied by reference TRBV19 and TRBJ1-1, is DGGITQSPKYLFRKEGQNVTLSCEQNLNHDAMYWYRQDPGQGLRLIYYSQIVNDFQKGDIAEGYSVSREKKESFPLTVTSAQKNPTAFYLCASSIATDTTEAFFGQGTRLTVV.

The rearrangement joins TRBV7-2 to TRBJ1-2; tentatively, D is TRBD1 (6 bases). The CDR3 spans 15 residues. CDR1 and CDR2 (germline): SGHTA, FQGNSA. The V end was cut by 5 bases, the J end by 4 bases, with 17 bases between. The CDR3: CASSPQRGGGYGYTF. The CDR3 DNA reads as TGTGCCAGCAGCCCCCAACGAGGGGGTGGCTATGGCTACACCTTC.

The chain has TRBV19 and TRBJ1-2; D perhaps matches TRBD1 (5 bases). The CDR3 sequence is 13 residues long. Germline lookup yields CDR1 LNHDA and CDR2 SQIVND (reference sequence). V lost 10 bases, J lost 6 bases, and 18 bases lay in between. The CDR3 is CATKRGVPDGYTF. The CDR3 nucleotides are TGTGCCACCAAGCGGGGGGTCCCGGATGGCTACACCTTC.

This chain connects TRBV19 to TRBJ2-5; 8 nucleotides match TRBD2. The assigned J gene may be wrong: the sequence end matches TRBJ2-7 better. CDR3 length: 14 amino acids. Germline lookup yields CDR1 LNHDA and CDR2 SQIVND (reference sequence). The CDR3 loop reads CASRTGLGSYEQYF. For the CDR3, the DNA is TGTGCCAGTAGGACGGGACTAGGCTCCTACGAGCAGTACTTC.

The chain employs TRBV5-6 and TRBJ2-3, with 8 bases that match TRBD2. Germline loops: CDR1 SGHDT, CDR2 YYEEEE. This CDR3 has 15 amino acids. Trimming took 5 bases from V and 8 from J; bases not matched to a gene: 13. CDR3 sequence: CASSPGLGLQGTQYF. Here the CDR3 DNA reads TGTGCCAGCAGTCCGGGACTAGGCCTACAGGGTACGCAGTATTTT. Together with reference TRBV5-6 and TRBJ2-3, the CDR3 gives the full variable domain: DAGVTQSPTHLIKTRGQQVTLRCSPKSGHDTVSWYQQALGQGPQFIFQYYEEEERQRGNFPDRFSGHQFPNYSSELNVNALLLGDSALYLCASSPGLGLQGTQYFGPGTRLTVL.

The V gene is TRBV7-2, the J gene TRBJ2-1; 9 nucleotides align to TRBD2. V gave up 4 bases and J gave up 4 bases; unmatched junction bases: 5. The germline CDR1 and CDR2 sequences are SGHTA and FQGNSA. This CDR3 comprises 15 residues. The CDR3 sequence is CASSYGGGAYNEQFF. The DNA for the CDR3 is TGTGCCAGCAGCTACGGCGGGGGGGCTTACAATGAGCAGTTCTTC.

The chain couples TRBV6-4 to TRBJ1-1, with 7 bases fitting TRBD1. Looked up from germline, CDR1 is MRHNA and CDR2 is SNTAGT. This CDR3 spans 14 amino acids. J lost 2 bases, V lost 4 bases, and 4 bases had no gene match. CDR3 sequence: CASSVGTANTEAFF. DNA for the CDR3: TGTGCCAGCAGTGTGGGGACAGCCAACACTGAAGCTTTCTTT.

The V and J genes are TRBV7-6 and TRBJ2-1; 9 bases are a match to TRBD2. V shed 5 bases and J 10 bases; nucleotides not matched to a gene: 12. Germline values: CDR1 SGHVS, CDR2 FNYEAQ. The CDR3 loop spans 15 amino acids. CDR3 in amino acids: CASSPPRAGGMEQFF. The CDR3 bases are TGTGCCAGCAGCCCTCCTCGCGCGGGGGGGATGGAGCAGTTCTTC.

This clone has just a few counts. The chain recombines TRBV11-3 with TRBJ1-2; D call uncertain. V lost 1 base, J lost 8 bases, and 5 bases lay in between. Germline V gene lookup returns CDR1 SGHNT and CDR2 YENEEA. This CDR3 is 11 amino acids long. CDR3 in DNA: TGTGCCAGCAGCTTAGGGAGAGGCTACACCTTC. Translated, it gives CASSLGRGYTF.